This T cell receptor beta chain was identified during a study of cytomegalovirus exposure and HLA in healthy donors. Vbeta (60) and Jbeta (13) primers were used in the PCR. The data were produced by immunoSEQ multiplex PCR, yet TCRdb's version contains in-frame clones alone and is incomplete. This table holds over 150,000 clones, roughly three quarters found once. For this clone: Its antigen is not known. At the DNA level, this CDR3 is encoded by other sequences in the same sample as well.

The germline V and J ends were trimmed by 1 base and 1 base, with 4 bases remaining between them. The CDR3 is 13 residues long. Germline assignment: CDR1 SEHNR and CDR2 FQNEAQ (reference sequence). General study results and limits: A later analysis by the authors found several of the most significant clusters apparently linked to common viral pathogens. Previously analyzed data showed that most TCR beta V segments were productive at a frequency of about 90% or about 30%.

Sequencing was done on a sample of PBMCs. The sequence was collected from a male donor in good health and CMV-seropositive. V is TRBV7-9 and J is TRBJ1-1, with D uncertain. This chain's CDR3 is CASSLVQNTEAFF. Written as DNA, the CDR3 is TGTGCCAGCAGCTTAGTCCAGAACACTGAAGCTTTCTTT.